One and the same sample provided the 8 T cell receptor beta chains below, sequenced in a study of shared clonotypes between healthy human individuals. Profiled with immunoSEQ multiplex PCR; TCRdb holds only in-frame clones, not every one. The table records 980,000 or so clones, 76% of them present only once. Material for sequencing was memory CD4+ T cells sorted from blood. Subset: CD45RA-negative fraction. Receptor source: a man aged 18-30 years in good health.

The chain recombines TRBV27 with TRBJ2-1; no definite D call. The CDR3 runs to 16 residues. CDR1 and CDR2 (germline): MNHEY, SMNVEV (reference sequence). The V gene lost 6 bases and the J gene lost 1 base, with 16 bases spanning the gap. DNA of the CDR3: TGTGCCAGCAGCCCTTTCAGCACCCGGTCCTACAATGAGCAGTTCTTC. It yields the protein CASSPFSTRSYNEQFF.

CDR3 nucleotides: TGTGCCAGCAGCCCCCAGCGTAATGAGCAGTTCTTC. It translates to CASSPQRNEQFF. This chain joins TRBV11-2 and TRBJ2-1; no reliable D call. With 5 bases removed from V and 7 bases from J, the gap between germline ends came to 9 bases. The germline V gene has CDR1 SGHAT and CDR2 FQNNGV. The CDR3 extends over 12 amino acids.

This clone showed up just once. With a far larger clone one base away, a read error is the likely cause. The same CDR3 also results from other DNA sequences found in this sample. The chain employs TRBV28 and TRBJ1-5; D is unresolved. Germline CDR1 reads MDHEN; CDR2 reads SYDVKM. V was pared by 6 bases and J by 4 bases, with 7 bases between. The CDR3 contains 12 residues. This CDR3 reads CASSPRNQPQHF. CDR3 nucleotides: TGTGCCAGCAGCCCTAGAAATCAGCCCCAGCATTTT.

A few counts support this clone. This same CDR3 is encoded by further DNA sequences in the sample. The chain uses TRBV20-1 and TRBJ1-4; D gene ambiguous. The germline V gene encodes CDR1 DFQATT and CDR2 SNEGSKA (reference sequence). This CDR3 is 11 amino acids long. V dropped 6 bases and J dropped 6 bases, with 8 bases sitting between them. CDR3 sequence reads: CSAWTDEKLFF. The CDR3, as DNA: TGCAGTGCATGGACGGATGAAAAACTGTTTTTT.

This chain connects TRBV19 to TRBJ1-1; 7 nucleotides agree with TRBD1. The length of the CDR3 is 15 residues. The trim removed 4 bases at V and 6 bases at J, leaving 11 bases unmatched. The germline CDR1 and CDR2 sequences are LNHDA and SQIVND (reference sequence). The CDR3 DNA reads TGTGCCAGTAGTAAATTTGACAGGGAGGATCCTGAAGCTTTCTTT. This gives the protein CASSKFDREDPEAFF.

J is TRBJ2-2 and V is TRBV10-3, with 7 bases identical to TRBD2. The V and J ends lost 10 bases and 5 bases, in that order; junction bases with no gene match: 16. Germline V CDR1 and CDR2: ENHRY, SYGVKD. The CDR3 consists of 16 residues. This chain's CDR3 is CATARGASGMTGELFF. The CDR3 nucleotides are TGTGCCACCGCCCGAGGAGCAAGCGGGATGACCGGGGAGCTGTTTTTT.

This clone has more than one count but fewer than ten. The chain joins TRBV2 to TRBJ1-2, with unresolved D. This CDR3 contains 13 residues. Deletions cut 6 bases from V and 2 bases from J, with 10 bases between. In germline, CDR1 is SNHLY, CDR2 FYNNEI. CDR3 in amino acids: CASRRGNNYGYTF. In nucleotides, the CDR3 is TGTGCCAGCAGAAGAGGGAACAACTATGGCTACACCTTC. Full variable domain (remainder filled in from reference TRBV2 and TRBJ1-2): EPEVTQTPSHQVTQMGQEVILRCVPISNHLYFYWYRQILGQKVEFLVSFYNNEISEKSEIFDDQFSVERPDGSNFTLKIRSTKLEDSAMYFCASRRGNNYGYTFGSGTRLTVV.

The chain joins TRBV5-1 to TRBJ2-5; a weak D match, TRBD1 (6 bases). The germline gives CDR1 SGHRS, CDR2 YFSETQ. This CDR3 comprises 14 residues. The V end was cut by 4 bases, the J end by 1 base, with 11 bases between. The CDR3 reads CASSTGQIQETQYF. CDR3 DNA sequence: TGCGCCAGCAGCACAGGACAGATCCAAGAGACCCAGTACTTC.